Below are 28 T cell receptor beta chains sequenced from a single sample in a study of CD8+ T cells in alopecia areata. RNA was isolated and reverse transcribed to cDNA, the sequencing template. Clones were sequenced by immunoSEQ multiplex PCR, and TCRdb holds only the in-frame ones, with some missing. The sample consists of over 85,000 clones, more than 65% of them appearing once. The sample's treatment: oral pan-JAK inhibitor, 5-10 mg twice daily. Sequences were derived from CD8+ T cells sorted from blood, sampled around week 42, from a patient treated with tofacitinib. The origin of the receptors is a human donor with alopecia areata.

This rearrangement joins TRBV27 to TRBJ1-5, with 9 bases that match TRBD1. The CDR3 covers 13 residues. The V and J ends lost 5 bases and 6 bases, in that order; junction bases with no gene match: 2. Germline CDR1 and CDR2: MNHEY and SMNVEV (reference sequence). The CDR3 DNA reads TGTGCCAGCAGTGCGGACAGGGGTCAGCCCCAGCATTTT. This encodes CASSADRGQPQHF.

CDR3 nucleotides: TGTGCCAGCAGTTTGGGACAGATCGACACCATATATTTT. Protein product: CASSLGQIDTIYF. V gene TRBV28 combines with J gene TRBJ1-3; 7 nucleotides align to TRBD1. The germline gives CDR1 MDHEN, CDR2 SYDVKM. The CDR3 is 13 amino acids. V was pared by 3 bases and J by 8 bases, with 4 bases of the junction left unmatched.

V and J are TRBV30 and TRBJ2-1; 7 nucleotides line up with TRBD2. This CDR3 is 13 amino acids long. V dropped 0 bases and J dropped 7; count of bases not matched to a gene: 3. CDR1 GTSNPN and CDR2 SVGIG come from the germline V gene (reference sequence). The CDR3 loop reads CAWSVSGVNEQFF. The CDR3 region has the DNA TGTGCCTGGAGTGTAAGCGGGGTAAATGAGCAGTTCTTC.

This clone was counted a few times. The rearrangement joins TRBV30 to TRBJ1-6; D gene uncertain. Per the germline V gene, CDR1 is GTSNPN and CDR2 is SVGIG (reference sequence). This CDR3 comprises 12 residues. The V end lost 1 base, the J end lost 7 bases, and 5 bases lay between the germline ends. CDR3 loop: CAWSGLNSPLHF. In DNA form, the CDR3 reads TGTGCCTGGAGTGGACTAAATTCACCCCTCCACTTT.

This rearrangement joins TRBV19 to TRBJ2-7; tentatively, D is TRBD2 (5 bases). Germline lookup yields CDR1 LNHDA and CDR2 SQIVND (reference sequence). V was clipped by 5 bases and J by 3 bases, with 11 bases between them. This CDR3 contains 13 residues. Here the CDR3 DNA reads TGTGCCAGTAGTTTGGACTCTAACTACGAGCAGTACTTC. Its translation is CASSLDSNYEQYF.

The chain combines TRBV21-1 with TRBJ2-7; TRBD1 was called by the table and not checked on the DNA. TRBV21-1 represents a pseudogene. CDR3 length: 12 amino acids. The CDR3 loop reads CASRDRAYEQYF. In nucleotides, the CDR3 is TGTGCCAGCAGGGACAGGGCCTACGAGCAGTACTTC.

The sample holds a few counts of this clone. The chain recombines TRBV11-2 with TRBJ1-1; D not certain. There are 15 residues in the CDR3. Germline V gene lookup returns CDR1 SGHAT and CDR2 FQNNGV. Trimming pared 0 bases from V and 5 bases from J, leaving 13 bases between. This chain's CDR3 is CASSLDRRLGTEAFF. CDR3 in DNA: TGTGCCAGCAGCTTAGATCGCCGCCTCGGGACTGAAGCTTTCTTT.

The chain recombines TRBV29-1 with TRBJ1-1; TRBD1 aligns across 8 bases. CDR3 length equals 14 residues. Germline V gene lookup returns CDR1 SQVTM and CDR2 ANQGSEA. The junction had 3 bases not matched to a gene; V was cut back by 2 bases and J by 1 base. CDR3 in amino acids: CSVEYDRGNTEAFF. CDR3 DNA: TGCAGCGTTGAATATGACAGGGGGAACACTGAAGCTTTCTTT. The variable domain in full, with the rest retrieved from reference TRBV29-1 and TRBJ1-1, is SAVISQKPSRDICQRGTSLTIQCQVDSQVTMMFWYRQQPGQSLTLIATANQGSEATYESGFVIDKFPISRPNLTFSTLTVSNMSPEDSSIYLCSVEYDRGNTEAFFGQGTRLTVV.

The chain combines TRBV27 with TRBJ1-2, with D uncertain. This CDR3 has 17 residues. Trimming shortened V by 0 bases and J by 4 bases, and 18 bases separated the two germline ends. Germline lookup yields CDR1 MNHEY and CDR2 SMNVEV (reference sequence). This chain's CDR3 is CASSLSGPLGEPYGYTF. CDR3 DNA sequence: TGTGCCAGCAGTTTATCGGGCCCCCTGGGAGAACCCTATGGCTACACCTTC.

The genes are TRBV7-9 and TRBJ1-1, with 7 bases fitting TRBD1. J was trimmed by 0 bases and V by 11 bases; bases with no gene match: 0. The CDR3 is made up of 11 amino acids. Germline CDR1 reads SEHNR; CDR2 reads FQNEAQ (reference sequence). For the CDR3, the DNA is TGTGCCCAGGGGGTGAACACTGAAGCTTTCTTT. Amino acid sequence: CAQGVNTEAFF. Full variable domain (remainder filled in from reference TRBV7-9 and TRBJ1-1): DTGVSQNPRHKITKRGQNVTFRCDPISEHNRLYWYRQTLGQGPEFLTYFQNEAQLEKSRLLSDRFSAERPKGSFSTLEIQRTEQGDSAMYLCAQGVNTEAFFGQGTRLTVV.

This clone appeared a single time. V usage is TRBV4-3 and J usage is TRBJ2-5; no clear D gene. The CDR3 runs 13 residues. V lost 0 bases to trimming and J lost 4 bases, with 6 bases between them. CDR1 and CDR2 (germline): LGHNA, YSLEER. CDR3 sequence: CASSQDRAETQYF. CDR3 in DNA: TGCGCCAGCAGCCAAGATAGGGCAGAGACCCAGTACTTC.

V usage is TRBV6-6 and J usage is TRBJ2-7; D may correspond to TRBD1 or TRBD2 (6 bases each). The CDR3 has 15 residues. Germline V gene lookup returns CDR1 MNHNY and CDR2 SVGAGI (reference sequence). Trimming pared 8 bases from V and 3 bases from J, leaving 20 bases between. Here the CDR3 reads CASCPEGSGDYEQYF. The DNA for the CDR3 is TGTGCCAGCTGCCCGGAGGGGTCAGGGGACTACGAGCAGTACTTC.

CDR3 amino acids: CASSLAGRRQETQYF. The DNA for the CDR3 is TGTGCCAGCAGCTTAGCGGGACGGAGGCAAGAGACCCAGTACTTC. The chain employs TRBV11-2 and TRBJ2-5; D assignment may be TRBD1 or TRBD2 (5 bases each). Germline CDR1 is SGHAT and CDR2 is FQNNGV. The ends were cut back, 1 base at V and 2 bases at J, with 11 bases in the middle. The CDR3 extends over 15 amino acids.

This rearrangement joins TRBV29-1 to TRBJ1-2; 7 positions agree with TRBD1. Germline loops: CDR1 SQVTM, CDR2 ANQGSEA. The length of the CDR3 is 12 residues. J lost 4 bases, V lost 2 bases, and 1 base had no gene match. The CDR3 nucleotides read TGCAGCGTTGAATCAGGGGGCTATGGCTACACCTTC. As protein: CSVESGGYGYTF. Based on the CDR3 plus reference TRBV29-1 and TRBJ1-2, the full variable domain is SAVISQKPSRDICQRGTSLTIQCQVDSQVTMMFWYRQQPGQSLTLIATANQGSEATYESGFVIDKFPISRPNLTFSTLTVSNMSPEDSSIYLCSVESGGYGYTFGSGTRLTVV.

In its sample, this clone was seen once. J is TRBJ2-5 and V is TRBV30; the match to TRBD1 covers 8 bases. The CDR3 has 14 residues. Unmatched junction bases numbered 10, after V lost 4 bases and J lost 6 bases. Germline assignment: CDR1 GTSNPN and CDR2 SVGIG (reference sequence). Here the CDR3 reads CAWNGVDRGKTQYF. For the CDR3, the DNA is TGTGCCTGGAACGGGGTAGACAGGGGCAAGACCCAGTACTTC. Complete variable domain (other parts from reference TRBV30 and TRBJ2-5): SQTIHQWPATLVQPVGSPLSLECTVEGTSNPNLYWYRQAAGRGLQLLFYSVGIGQISSEVPQNLSASRPQDRQFILSSKKLLLSDSGFYLCAWNGVDRGKTQYFGPGTRLLVL.

This chain uses TRBV29-1 with TRBJ1-2, with a possible D match to TRBD1 (5 bases). With 7 bases removed from V and 6 bases from J, the gap between germline ends came to 18 bases. Germline CDR1 reads SQVTM; CDR2 reads ANQGSEA. The CDR3 length is 13 residues. The CDR3 sequence: CSAPGRGTNGYTF. CDR3 sequence (DNA): TGCAGCGCCCCGGGGAGGGGCACGAATGGCTACACCTTC.

This clone was seen a single time. The V and J genes are TRBV30 and TRBJ1-2, with no clear D. V was shortened by 2 bases and J by 5 bases, with 12 bases between the two germline ends. This CDR3 region has 13 residues. CDR1 is GTSNPN and CDR2 is SVGIG in the germline V gene (reference sequence). The CDR3 region has the DNA TGTGCCTGGAGTTCGTCTACGGCGTATGGCTACACCTTC. Protein sequence: CAWSSSTAYGYTF.

This clone is labeled medium-sized. The chain is built from TRBV2 and TRBJ2-1; perhaps TRBD1 as D (6 bases). From germline, CDR1 is SNHLY and CDR2 FYNNEI. V was clipped by 7 bases and J by 5 bases, with 9 bases between them. CDR3 size: 12 residues. The CDR3 nucleotides read TGTGCCAGCACCGGGACAAACAATGAGCAGTTCTTC. Translated, it gives CASTGTNNEQFF.

V gene TRBV28 combines with J gene TRBJ1-5; D is perhaps TRBD1 (5 bases). V lost 2 bases, J lost 0 bases, and 8 bases lay in between. Germline CDR1 is MDHEN and CDR2 is SYDVKM. The CDR3 length is 15 residues. CDR3 nucleotide sequence: TGTGCCAGCAGTTTAACGGGGGTTAGCAATCAGCCCCAGCATTTT. It codes for CASSLTGVSNQPQHF.

This clone appeared a few times. This sequence joins TRBV6-5 and TRBJ2-2; D not certain. This CDR3 spans 13 amino acids. V was trimmed by 5 bases and J by 6 bases, leaving 10 bases between them. Looked up from germline, CDR1 is MNHEY and CDR2 is SVGAGI. The CDR3: CASSRGVAGELFF. CDR3 DNA sequence: TGTGCCAGCAGTCGCGGAGTCGCCGGGGAGCTGTTTTTT.

The chain is built from TRBV30 and TRBJ1-2, with 11 nucleotides matching TRBD1. The CDR3 contains 15 residues. J lost 3 bases, V lost 6 bases, and 9 bases had no gene match. Germline assignment: CDR1 GTSNPN and CDR2 SVGIG (reference sequence). CDR3 sequence: CACGDGDRGDYGYTF. The CDR3, as DNA: TGTGCCTGTGGAGATGGGGACAGGGGGGACTATGGCTACACCTTC.

This clone was seen a few times. The genes are TRBV4-3 and TRBJ1-1; 10 bases align to TRBD1. There are 14 residues in the CDR3. Germline CDR1 is LGHNA and CDR2 is YSLEER. Trimming removed 0 bases from V and 8 bases from J; junction bases left unmatched: 3. The CDR3 protein is CASSQEMGQGEAFF. CDR3 coding DNA: TGCGCCAGCAGCCAAGAGATGGGACAGGGGGAAGCTTTCTTT.

The chain's CDR3 is CAWGTGINTEAFF. The CDR3, as DNA: TGTGCCTGGGGGACAGGGATTAACACTGAAGCTTTCTTT. The V and J genes are TRBV30 and TRBJ1-1; TRBD1 matches at 9 bases. Losses at the gene ends were 5 bases for V and 2 bases for J; bases not matched to a gene: 3. CDR1 GTSNPN and CDR2 SVGIG come from the germline V gene (reference sequence). The CDR3 consists of 13 residues. Based on the CDR3 plus reference TRBV30 and TRBJ1-1, the full variable domain is SQTIHQWPATLVQPVGSPLSLECTVEGTSNPNLYWYRQAAGRGLQLLFYSVGIGQISSEVPQNLSASRPQDRQFILSSKKLLLSDSGFYLCAWGTGINTEAFFGQGTRLTVV.

The chain has TRBV19 and TRBJ1-1; TRBD1 matches at 7 bases. CDR1 is LNHDA and CDR2 is SQIVND in the germline V gene (reference sequence). The length of the CDR3 is 14 residues. After removal of 5 bases from V and 0 bases from J, the junction contained 3 bases not matched to a gene. CDR3 sequence: CASSLGTVNTEAFF. The CDR3 DNA is TGTGCCAGTAGTCTTGGGACAGTGAACACTGAAGCTTTCTTT.

The chain uses TRBV9 and TRBJ2-2; D is perhaps TRBD1 (6 bases). The CDR3 consists of 16 residues. The ends were cut back, 5 bases at V and 0 bases at J, with 14 bases in the middle. CDR1 is SGDLS and CDR2 is YYNGEE in the germline V gene. CDR3 loop: CASSPQGNPNTGELFF. DNA for the CDR3: TGTGCCAGCAGTCCACAGGGTAACCCGAACACCGGGGAGCTGTTTTTT.

In this sample, this clone turned up a few times. This chain joins TRBV29-1 and TRBJ1-1; a weak D match, TRBD1 (5 bases). CDR1 and CDR2 (germline): SQVTM, ANQGSEA. CDR3 length equals 15 residues. V was clipped by 1 base and J by 1 base, with 13 bases between them. CDR3 amino acids: CSVEARGDWNTEAFF. The CDR3 nucleotides read TGCAGCGTTGAAGCTAGGGGCGATTGGAACACTGAAGCTTTCTTT.

This sequence joins TRBV4-3 and TRBJ1-1, with D possibly being TRBD1 (5 bases). V shed 0 bases and J shed 1 base, with 12 bases lying between them. Germline-derived CDR1 and CDR2 are LGHNA and YSLEER. This CDR3 has 16 amino acids. The CDR3 loop reads CASSQDTGQGNTEAFF. Here the CDR3 DNA reads TGCGCCAGCAGCCAAGATACGGGGCAGGGGAACACTGAAGCTTTCTTT.

The chain carries TRBV19 and TRBJ1-1; TRBD1 aligns across 7 bases. With 6 bases clipped from V and 1 base from J, the junction kept 11 bases outside the gene matches. The CDR3 contains 16 residues. Germline assignment: CDR1 LNHDA and CDR2 SQIVND (reference sequence). CDR3 DNA: TGTGCCAGTAGCCCCTACGGACAGGCGCCGAACACTGAAGCTTTCTTT. Residues: CASSPYGQAPNTEAFF.